The 19 T cell receptor beta chains below were found in one sample sequenced in a study of control samples from healthy donors and cancer patients. Sequencing used immunoSEQ multiplex PCR; TCRdb keeps in-frame clones, though not all of them. The repertoire includes under 200,000 clones, 93% of them detected once, and about 4% sits in the top ten. Sequencing was done on a sample of blood. The receptors here all came from a woman aged 60-75 years in good health.

The V and J genes are TRBV6-1 and TRBJ1-5, with TRBD1 as a possible D gene (5 bases). The CDR3 runs 18 residues. Germline assignment: CDR1 MNHNS and CDR2 SASEGT. The V end was cut by 3 bases, the J end by 2 bases, with 20 bases between. CDR3 amino acids: CASSDPPGTPGGNQPQHF. The CDR3 DNA sequence: TGTGCCAGCAGTGACCCTCCCGGGACCCCGGGAGGCAATCAGCCCCAGCATTTT.

CDR3 DNA: TGTGCCAGCAGCTTAGGGTTAGGACAGGGGGGCAATCAGCCCCAGCATTTT. Amino acids: CASSLGLGQGGNQPQHF. This chain uses TRBV7-9 with TRBJ1-5, with 10 bases identical to TRBD1. Germline CDR1 SEHNR, CDR2 FQNEAQ (reference sequence). Trimming at V came to 1 base and at J to 2 bases, leaving 5 bases not matched to a gene. The CDR3 contains 17 residues.

This sequence joins TRBV12-3 or TRBV12-4 and TRBJ1-1, with 7 bases matching TRBD1. This CDR3 has 13 amino acids. V dropped 3 bases and J dropped 3; count of bases not matched to a gene: 1. The CDR3 sequence: CASSFDRDTEAFF. DNA of the CDR3: TGTGCCAGCAGTTTCGACAGGGACACTGAAGCTTTCTTT.

V is TRBV19 and J is TRBJ2-4; TRBD2 matches at 7 bases. After removal of 7 bases from V and 6 bases from J, the junction contained 12 bases not matched to a gene. This CDR3 region has 15 residues. Looked up from germline, CDR1 is LNHDA and CDR2 is SQIVND (reference sequence). CDR3 sequence reads: CASTQRGDAVNIQYF. The CDR3 nucleotides read TGTGCCAGTACGCAGCGGGGTGATGCGGTAAACATTCAGTACTTC.

The chain uses TRBV27 and TRBJ1-1, with 10 bases aligning to TRBD1. Germline CDR1 is MNHEY and CDR2 is SMNVEV (reference sequence). The CDR3 runs to 16 residues. J lost 4 bases, V lost 2 bases, and 7 bases had no gene match. The CDR3 nucleotides are TGTGCCAGCAGTTTACAACCCAGGACAGGGGGCACTGAAGCTTTCTTT. Translated: CASSLQPRTGGTEAFF.

V gene TRBV6-6 combines with J gene TRBJ2-7; 9 bases align to TRBD1. Unmatched junction bases numbered 12, after V lost 7 bases and J lost 2 bases. The CDR3 runs to 16 residues. The germline CDR1 and CDR2 sequences are MNHNY and SVGAGI (reference sequence). CDR3 sequence reads: CASTPGQGTKTYEQYF. The CDR3 DNA follows: TGTGCCAGCACCCCGGGACAGGGTACCAAAACCTACGAGCAGTACTTC.

The chain uses TRBV6-5 and TRBJ1-2; 8 bases match TRBD1. J lost 1 base, V lost 6 bases, and 4 bases had no gene match. The CDR3 runs to 14 residues. Germline assignment: CDR1 MNHEY and CDR2 SVGAGI. The CDR3 loop is CASRTGVVNYGYTF. The CDR3 coding sequence is TGTGCCAGCAGGACAGGGGTTGTTAACTATGGCTACACCTTC.

This rearrangement joins TRBV2 to TRBJ2-3; D is uncertain. The CDR3 runs 15 residues. Trimming pared 2 bases from V and 1 base from J, leaving 10 bases between. Germline values: CDR1 SNHLY, CDR2 FYNNEI. The CDR3, as DNA: TGTGCCAGCAGTGAACTCGCTGGGGGCACAGATACGCAGTATTTT. This codes for CASSELAGGTDTQYF.

The chain uses TRBV7-2 and TRBJ2-1; 8 positions agree with TRBD2. J was trimmed by 6 bases and V by 6 bases; bases with no gene match: 10. This CDR3 is 15 amino acids long. Germline CDR1 reads SGHTA; CDR2 reads FQGNSA. CDR3 residues: CASRQSGGKTNEQFF. The DNA of the CDR3 is TGTGCCAGCAGGCAATCGGGGGGGAAAACCAATGAGCAGTTCTTC.

The rearrangement links TRBV6-5 to TRBJ1-2; D gene uncertain. The CDR3 spans 14 residues. The germline gives CDR1 MNHEY, CDR2 SVGAGI. V was pared by 2 bases and J by 0 bases, with 7 bases between. The CDR3 sequence is CASSYTSTNYGYTF. The CDR3 DNA reads as TGTGCCAGCAGTTACACCTCAACTAACTATGGCTACACCTTC.

The V and J genes are TRBV6-4 and TRBJ1-2; D ambiguous. CDR1 is MRHNA and CDR2 is SNTAGT in the germline V gene. Trimming took off 0 bases at V and 8 bases at J, with 10 bases between the two ends. The CDR3 covers 13 residues. CDR3 region: CASSDSRVGGYTF. The CDR3 region has the DNA TGTGCCAGCAGTGACTCGAGGGTAGGAGGCTACACCTTC.

Only one count was recorded for this clone. Germline is not matched at one junction end, which may reflect a read error. The chain recombines TRBV7-7 with TRBJ2-1; TRBD2 agrees at 8 bases. Germline loops: CDR1 SSHAT, CDR2 FNYEAQ (reference sequence). The CDR3 sequence is 17 residues long. The CDR3 region has the DNA TGTGCTAGCAGCTGGCAGAGGGGCGGACGGGGGGGCGCTGAGCAGTTCTTC. As protein: CASSWQRGGRGGAEQFF.

This clone appeared once. V is TRBV6-1 and J is TRBJ1-5; D uncertain. Germline V gene lookup returns CDR1 MNHNS and CDR2 SASEGT. The CDR3 has 13 amino acids. V was trimmed by 3 bases and J by 7 bases, leaving 10 bases between them. CDR3 sequence reads: CASSDRVRQPQHF. CDR3 DNA sequence: TGTGCCAGCAGTGATCGGGTGCGCCAGCCCCAGCATTTT.

This chain uses TRBV18 with TRBJ1-5; unclear D gene. Germline V gene sequence: CDR1 KGHSH, CDR2 LQKENI. Trimming removed 6 bases from V and 3 bases from J, with 6 bases in between. This CDR3 contains 12 residues. The CDR3 reads CASSPDNQPQHF. CDR3 DNA sequence: TGTGCCAGCTCCCCAGACAATCAGCCCCAGCATTTT. The full variable domain, with the rest looked up from reference TRBV18 and TRBJ1-5, is NAGVMQNPRHLVRRRGQEARLRCSPMKGHSHVYWYRQLPEEGLKFMVYLQKENIIDESGMPKERFSAEFPKEGPSILRIQQVVRGDSAAYFCASSPDNQPQHFGDGTRLSIL.

V gene TRBV7-9 combines with J gene TRBJ1-1; D unclear. Trimming took off 4 bases at V and 0 bases at J, with 9 bases between the two ends. This CDR3 comprises 14 residues. Germline V gene lookup returns CDR1 SEHNR and CDR2 FQNEAQ (reference sequence). CDR3 bases: TGTGCCAGCAGCTATTCCCAACTGAACACTGAAGCTTTCTTT. Translated: CASSYSQLNTEAFF.

This chain links TRBV3-1 (or the pseudogene TRBV3-2) with TRBJ1-5; no clear D gene. The ends were cut back, 2 bases at V and 4 bases at J, with 3 bases in the middle. Germline CDR1 reads LGHDT; CDR2 reads YNNKEL (reference sequence). The CDR3 is 12 residues long. CDR3 sequence reads: CASSQPNQPQHF. In DNA, the CDR3 is TGTGCCAGCAGCCAACCTAATCAGCCCCAGCATTTT.

CDR3 amino acids: CASSPPAGLYGYTF. CDR3 nucleotide sequence: TGTGCCAGCAGCCCCCCCGCAGGATTATATGGCTACACCTTC. The chain has TRBV7-2 and TRBJ1-2; no clear D gene. Germline CDR1 reads SGHTA; CDR2 reads FQGNSA. V was trimmed by 5 bases and J by 5 bases, leaving 15 bases between them. The CDR3 covers 14 residues.

The chain has TRBV2 and TRBJ1-1, with D perhaps TRBD1 (5 bases). V dropped 6 bases and J dropped 2 bases, with 7 bases sitting between them. Germline CDR1 SNHLY, CDR2 FYNNEI. The CDR3 spans 12 residues. DNA of the CDR3: TGTGCCAGCAGGACAGAAAACACTGAAGCTTTCTTT. This codes for CASRTENTEAFF.

The V gene is TRBV18, the J gene TRBJ1-3, with D hard to call. Germline V gives CDR1 KGHSH, CDR2 LQKENI. V was clipped by 3 bases and J by 2 bases, with 17 bases between them. The CDR3 is 17 amino acids. The CDR3 bases are TGTGCCAGCTCACCGGTGGCGGTGGGTAGAGCTGGAAACACCATATATTTT. Protein sequence: CASSPVAVGRAGNTIYF.